The following is a TCR beta chain sequence with its context. V gave up 0 bases and J gave up 3 bases, with 15 bases separating them. The CDR3 spans 16 residues. CDR1 and CDR2 (germline): SGHRS, YFSETQ. These data originate in a study of blood T cell repertoires in COVID-19. Study as a whole: From the United States, Italy and Spain came samples of acute and convalescent COVID-19. T cells, B-cell-depleted T cells, or PBMCs provided the cDNA or gDNA that served as material.

In the authors' methods: Cell counts per sample came from amplifying reference gene primers. Generated by immunoSEQ multiplex PCR, the TCRdb table keeps only in-frame clones and is missing some. D and trimming were read from the DNA, whereas the V and J calls and clone size are those reported in that table. The sample lists more than 90,000 clones; less than 75% were seen once. The rearrangement joins TRBV5-1 to TRBJ2-5; maybe TRBD1 (6 bases). Sequencing used peripheral blood. This clonotype was obtained from a woman aged 60 to 75 in a cohort sampled during active or convalescent COVID-19. CDR3: CASSLDPRGVKETQYF. CDR3 sequence (DNA): TGCGCCAGCAGCTTGGACCCCAGGGGTGTGAAAGAGACCCAGTACTTC.